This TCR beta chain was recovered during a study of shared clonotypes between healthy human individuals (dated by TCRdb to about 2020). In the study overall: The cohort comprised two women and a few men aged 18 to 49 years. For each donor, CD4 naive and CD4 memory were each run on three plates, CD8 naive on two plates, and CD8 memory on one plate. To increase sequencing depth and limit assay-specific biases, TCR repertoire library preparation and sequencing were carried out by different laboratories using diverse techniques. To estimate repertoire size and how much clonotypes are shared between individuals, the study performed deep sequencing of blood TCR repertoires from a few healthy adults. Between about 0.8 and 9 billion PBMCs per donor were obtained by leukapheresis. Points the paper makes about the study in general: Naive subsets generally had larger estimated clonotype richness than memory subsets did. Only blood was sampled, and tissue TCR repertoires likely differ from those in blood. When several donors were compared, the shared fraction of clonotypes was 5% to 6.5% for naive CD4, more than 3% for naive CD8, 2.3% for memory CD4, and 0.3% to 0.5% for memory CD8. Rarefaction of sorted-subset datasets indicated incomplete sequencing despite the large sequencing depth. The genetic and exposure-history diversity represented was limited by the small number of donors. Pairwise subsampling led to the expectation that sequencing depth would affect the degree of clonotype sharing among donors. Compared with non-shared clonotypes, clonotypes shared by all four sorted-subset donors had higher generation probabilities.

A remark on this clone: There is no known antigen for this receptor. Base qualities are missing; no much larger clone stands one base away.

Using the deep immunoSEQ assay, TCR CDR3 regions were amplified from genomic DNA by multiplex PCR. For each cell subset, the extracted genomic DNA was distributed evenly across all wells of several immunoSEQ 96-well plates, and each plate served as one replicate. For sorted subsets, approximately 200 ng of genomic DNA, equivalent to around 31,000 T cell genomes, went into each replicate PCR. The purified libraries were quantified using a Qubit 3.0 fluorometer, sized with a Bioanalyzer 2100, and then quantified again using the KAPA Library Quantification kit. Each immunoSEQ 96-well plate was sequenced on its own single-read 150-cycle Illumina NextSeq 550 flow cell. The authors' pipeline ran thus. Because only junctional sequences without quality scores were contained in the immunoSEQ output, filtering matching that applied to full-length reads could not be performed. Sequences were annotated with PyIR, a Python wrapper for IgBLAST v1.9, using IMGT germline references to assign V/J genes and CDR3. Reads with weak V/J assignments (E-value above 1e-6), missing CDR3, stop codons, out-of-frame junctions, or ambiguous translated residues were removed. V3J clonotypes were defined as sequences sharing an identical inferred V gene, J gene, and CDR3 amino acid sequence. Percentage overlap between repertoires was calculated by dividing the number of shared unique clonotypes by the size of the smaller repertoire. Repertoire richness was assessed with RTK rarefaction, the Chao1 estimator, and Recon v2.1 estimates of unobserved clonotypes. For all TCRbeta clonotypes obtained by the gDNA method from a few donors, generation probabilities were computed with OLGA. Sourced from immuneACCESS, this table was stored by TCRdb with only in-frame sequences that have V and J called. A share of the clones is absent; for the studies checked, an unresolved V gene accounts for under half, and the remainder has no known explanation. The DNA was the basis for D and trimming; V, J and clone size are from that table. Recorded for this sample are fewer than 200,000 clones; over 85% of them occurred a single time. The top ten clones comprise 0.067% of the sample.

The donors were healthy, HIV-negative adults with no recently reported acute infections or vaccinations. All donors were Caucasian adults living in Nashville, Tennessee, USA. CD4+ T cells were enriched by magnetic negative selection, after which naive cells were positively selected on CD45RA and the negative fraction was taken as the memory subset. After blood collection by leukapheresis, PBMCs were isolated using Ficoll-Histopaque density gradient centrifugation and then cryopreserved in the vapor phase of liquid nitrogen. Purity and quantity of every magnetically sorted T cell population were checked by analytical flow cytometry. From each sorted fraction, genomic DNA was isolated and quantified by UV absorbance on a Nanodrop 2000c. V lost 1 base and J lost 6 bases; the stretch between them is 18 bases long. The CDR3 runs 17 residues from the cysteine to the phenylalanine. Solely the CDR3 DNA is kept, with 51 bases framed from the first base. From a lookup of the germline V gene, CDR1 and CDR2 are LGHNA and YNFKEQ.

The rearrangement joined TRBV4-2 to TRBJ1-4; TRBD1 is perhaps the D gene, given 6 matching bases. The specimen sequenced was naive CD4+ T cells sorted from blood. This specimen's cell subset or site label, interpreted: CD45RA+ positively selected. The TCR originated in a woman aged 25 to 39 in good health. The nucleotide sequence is TGTGCCAGCAGCCAAGGTCTCAGAGGGGGGGGTGATGAAAAACTGTTTTTT. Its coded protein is CASSQGLRGGGDEKLFF.